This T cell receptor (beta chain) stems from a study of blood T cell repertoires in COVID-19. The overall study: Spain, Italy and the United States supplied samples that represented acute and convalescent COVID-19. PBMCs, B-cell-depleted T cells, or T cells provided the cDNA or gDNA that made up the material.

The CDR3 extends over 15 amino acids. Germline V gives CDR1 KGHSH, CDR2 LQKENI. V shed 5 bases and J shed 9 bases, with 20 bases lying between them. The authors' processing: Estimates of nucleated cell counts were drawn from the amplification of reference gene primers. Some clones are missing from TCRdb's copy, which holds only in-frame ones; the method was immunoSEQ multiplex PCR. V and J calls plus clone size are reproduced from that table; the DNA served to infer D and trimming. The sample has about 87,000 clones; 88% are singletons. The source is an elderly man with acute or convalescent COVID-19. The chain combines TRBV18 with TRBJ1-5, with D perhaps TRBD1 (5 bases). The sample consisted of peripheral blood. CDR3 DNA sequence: TGTGCCAGCTCATCTAATTCAGGGCCCCAATGGCCCCAGCATTTT. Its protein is CASSSNSGPQWPQHF.